This TCR beta chain was captured by sequencing in a study of immune cell composition in non-small cell lung cancer. Whole-study findings and limits: Squamous lung tumours showed higher top 10 clone scores and clonality than adenocarcinomas.

Assay: immunoSEQ multiplex PCR; the TCRdb copy retains only in-frame clones and omits some. This table has a few thousand clones, roughly 87% appearing once. Regarding this clone: Its target is not known.

This receptor was obtained from a human donor with non-small cell lung cancer. Sequencing was performed on lung tumor tissue.

CDR3 residues: CASRKTGNTEAFF. CDR3 coding DNA: TGTGCCAGCAGAAAGACAGGGAACACTGAAGCTTTCTTT. This chain joins TRBV5-8 and TRBJ1-1, with a possible D match to TRBD1 (6 bases). From germline, CDR1 is SGHTS and CDR2 YDEGEE. With 5 bases removed from V and 1 base from J, the gap between germline ends came to 9 bases. CDR3 size: 13 residues.